This T cell receptor beta chain was sequenced during a study of radiotherapy plus CTLA-4 blockade in lung cancer. Overall study: Objective responses were observed in 15% to 20% of patients, and disease control was achieved by about 30%.

This CDR3 is built from 17 residues. The germline V gene encodes CDR1 LNHNV and CDR2 YYDKDF (reference sequence). The V end was cut by 9 bases, the J end by 0 bases, with 21 bases between. Points from the study as a whole: Strongest reported response predictors: early blood clone changes and post-radiation interferon-beta.

Method: immunoSEQ multiplex PCR; TCRdb's copy keeps in-frame clones and lacks some. The top ten clones hold roughly a tenth of a sample with 62,000 or so clones, roughly 78% of them seen once. Only one count was recorded for this clone. What it recognizes is unknown. This receptor was obtained from a human donor with non-small cell lung cancer who had a complete response to radiotherapy plus ipilimumab. Sequenced here: peripheral blood, sampled from a patient treated with radiotherapy plus ipilimumab. The chain joins TRBV15 to TRBJ1-5; D unclear. CDR3 protein: CATAKAAVDFSNQPQHF. In DNA, the CDR3 is TGTGCCACGGCTAAGGCCGCTGTAGATTTTAGCAATCAGCCCCAGCATTTT.